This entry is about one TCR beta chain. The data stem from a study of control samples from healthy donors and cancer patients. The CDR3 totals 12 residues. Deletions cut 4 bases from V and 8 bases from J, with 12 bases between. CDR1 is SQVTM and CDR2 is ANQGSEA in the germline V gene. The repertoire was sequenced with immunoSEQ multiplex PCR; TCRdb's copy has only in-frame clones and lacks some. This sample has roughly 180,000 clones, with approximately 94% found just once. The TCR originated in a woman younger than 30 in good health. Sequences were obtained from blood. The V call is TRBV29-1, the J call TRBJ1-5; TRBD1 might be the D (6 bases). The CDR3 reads CSVGQGSEPQHF. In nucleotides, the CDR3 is TGCAGCGTTGGGCAGGGGTCGGAGCCCCAGCATTTT. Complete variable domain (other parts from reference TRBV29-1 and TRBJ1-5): SAVISQKPSRDICQRGTSLTIQCQVDSQVTMMFWYRQQPGQSLTLIATANQGSEATYESGFVIDKFPISRPNLTFSTLTVSNMSPEDSSIYLCSVGQGSEPQHFGDGTRLSIL.